These 27 T cell receptor beta chains were sequenced from one sample in a study of T cells in Graves' hyperthyroidism and ophthalmopathy. RNA transcripts provided the source from which TCR beta CDR3 regions were amplified. TCR CDR3 regions were first amplified by RT-PCR with HTBI primers. TCRdb called the multiplex PCR reads again in MiXCR, with one record for every CDR3 protein. This repertoire shows about 130,000 distinct CDR3 sequences, 22% found once; its top ten account for about 70%. The sequenced sample consisted of blood. Source of these receptors: a woman aged 45 to 65 with Graves' hyperthyroidism that later progressed to Graves' ophthalmopathy.

The chain recombines TRBV4-1 with TRBJ2-1; D is possibly TRBD2 (6 bases). Germline V lookup: CDR1 MGHRA, CDR2 YSYEKL. The CDR3 has 16 residues. V lost 0 bases and J lost 0, with 9 bases in between. CDR3 loop: CASSQEGGGSYNEQFF. CDR3 DNA sequence: TGCGCCAGCAGCCAAGAGGGGGGAGGCTCCTACAATGAGCAGTTCTTC.

In this sample, this clonotype turned up a few times. The chain employs TRBV12-3 or TRBV12-4 and TRBJ2-1; D unclear. Trimming pared 1 base from V and 9 bases from J, leaving 13 bases between. This CDR3 region has 14 residues. DNA of the CDR3: TGTGCCAGCAGTTTAGGGAATTCAGAAAGTGAGCAGTTCTTC. This codes for CASSLGNSESEQFF.

This clonotype was counted between two and nine times. V and J are TRBV4-1 and TRBJ2-1; D call uncertain. This CDR3 is 14 amino acids long. The ends were cut back, 1 base at V and 8 bases at J, with 12 bases in the middle. CDR1 MGHRA and CDR2 YSYEKL come from the germline V gene. The CDR3: CASSQVTLKDEQFF. Written as DNA, the CDR3 is TGCGCCAGCAGCCAAGTCACACTGAAGGATGAGCAGTTCTTC.

This clonotype was detected only a few times. This sequence joins TRBV28 and TRBJ1-5, with TRBD1 identical over 7 bases. V was pared by 6 bases and J by 3 bases, with 14 bases of the junction left unmatched. Per germline, CDR1 MDHEN and CDR2 SYDVKM. CDR3 length: 17 residues. CDR3 residues: CASSHLGQARTNQPQHF. The CDR3 DNA is TGTGCCAGCAGCCACCTCGGACAGGCGAGAACCAATCAGCCCCAGCATTTT.

Note on this clonotype: One junction end does not reproduce the germline sequence, and a read error may be involved. The gene calls are TRBV6-1 and TRBJ2-5; D uncertain. This CDR3 region has 13 residues. Per germline, CDR1 MNHNS and CDR2 SASEGT. For the CDR3, the DNA is TGTGCCAGCAGTGAAAGGCCTAAATCCTCCCCAATCTTC. Its translation is CASSERPKSSPIF.

This clonotype has a count of ten or more. This chain uses TRBV18 with TRBJ1-6; no definite D call. Trimming pared 4 bases from V and 7 bases from J, leaving 8 bases between. The CDR3 has 13 amino acids. Germline CDR1 reads KGHSH; CDR2 reads LQKENI. CDR3 loop: CASSRAENSPLHF. CDR3 in DNA: TGTGCCAGCTCACGGGCGGAAAATTCACCCCTCCACTTT.

This clonotype came up many times. J is TRBJ1-6 and V is TRBV2, with a tentative D call TRBD1 (6 bases). This CDR3 has 15 residues. Germline CDR1 is SNHLY and CDR2 is FYNNEI. Trimming took 6 bases from V and 7 from J, leaving 16 bases between them. The CDR3 DNA reads as TGTGCCAGCAGGGAACAGGGACCGGCGAATTCACCCCTCCACTTT. Amino acids: CASREQGPANSPLHF.

A few counts support this clonotype. The CDR3 coding sequence is TGCGCCAGCCAAGCGACAGGGCACTATGGCTACACCTTC. Translated: CASQATGHYGYTF. The V call is TRBV10-2, the J call TRBJ1-2; 7 bases are a match to TRBD1. This CDR3 region has 13 residues. V shed 8 bases, J shed 3 bases, and the junction held 6 bases outside the gene matches. Germline assignment: CDR1 WSHSY and CDR2 SAAADI.

The chain couples TRBV3-1 to TRBJ1-1; D is perhaps TRBD1 (5 bases). Germline CDR1 is LGHDT and CDR2 is YNNKEL (reference sequence). V dropped 3 bases and J dropped 4 bases, with 21 bases sitting between them. This CDR3 region has 17 residues. CDR3 amino acids: CASSQDGGPRGVTEAFF. The CDR3 bases are TGTGCCAGCAGCCAGGATGGGGGACCCCGAGGGGTCACTGAAGCTTTCTTT.

This clonotype was recorded many times. The chain couples TRBV20-1 to TRBJ1-5, with D hard to call. The CDR3 totals 15 residues. V dropped 0 bases and J dropped 0 bases, with 9 bases sitting between them. Germline CDR1 is DFQATT and CDR2 is SNEGSKA (reference sequence). The CDR3 sequence: CSARDGRYSNQPQHF. For the CDR3, the DNA is TGCAGTGCTAGAGATGGGAGGTATAGCAATCAGCCCCAGCATTTT.

The V and J genes are TRBV9 and TRBJ2-1; 10 bases match TRBD1. Germline assignment: CDR1 SGDLS and CDR2 YYNGEE. The CDR3 totals 14 residues. J gave up 6 bases and V 0 bases, and 0 bases lay outside the gene matches. The CDR3 loop reads CASSVGTGGNEQFF. CDR3 bases: TGTGCCAGCAGCGTAGGGACAGGGGGCAATGAGCAGTTCTTC.

The chain has TRBV12-3 or TRBV12-4 and TRBJ1-2; no definite D call. The V and J ends lost 1 base and 6 bases respectively, with 9 bases between them. The CDR3 sequence is 13 residues long. CDR3 DNA sequence: TGTGCCAGCAGTTTAGGGCGGATGAATGGCTACACCTTC. It yields the protein CASSLGRMNGYTF.

The V call is TRBV9, the J call TRBJ2-5; 7 bases match TRBD1. Judging by the DNA end, TRBJ2-1 fits better; the J call may be wrong. The CDR3 extends over 16 amino acids. CDR1 is SGDLS, CDR2 YYNGEE, per germline. In nucleotides, the CDR3 is TGTGCCAGCAGCTTAGGGGCAAGGGGGCGTGGTGAGACCCAGTTCTTC. Amino acid sequence: CASSLGARGRGETQFF.

This clonotype was seen ten or more times. The chain links TRBV28 to TRBJ1-5, with D perhaps matching TRBD1 (5 bases). Trimming cost V 6 bases and J 3 bases, with 6 bases left between them. Germline-derived CDR1 and CDR2 are MDHEN and SYDVKM. The CDR3 totals 12 residues. The CDR3 spells CASRGPNQPQHF. Written as DNA, the CDR3 is TGTGCCAGCAGGGGGCCCAATCAGCCCCAGCATTTT.

This clonotype was seen many times. V gene TRBV28 combines with J gene TRBJ2-4, with TRBD2 as a possible D gene (5 bases). Trimming removed 3 bases from V and 8 bases from J, with 8 bases in between. Per germline, CDR1 MDHEN and CDR2 SYDVKM. The CDR3 totals 12 residues. The CDR3 is CASSFYGDIQYF. The CDR3 nucleotides are TGTGCCAGCAGTTTTTACGGGGACATTCAGTACTTC. The variable domain in full, with the rest retrieved from reference TRBV28 and TRBJ2-4, is DVKVTQSSRYLVKRTGEKVFLECVQDMDHENMFWYRQDPGLGLRLIYFSYDVKMKEKGDIPEGYSVSREKKERFSLILESASTNQTSMYLCASSFYGDIQYFGAGTRLSVL.

In its sample, this clonotype was seen many times. The chain recombines TRBV6-1 with TRBJ1-2; no clear D. Per germline, CDR1 MNHNS and CDR2 SASEGT. The CDR3 runs to 14 residues. Trimming removed 1 base from V and 7 bases from J, with 13 bases in between. The CDR3: CASSEGIGQVGYTF. The CDR3 coding sequence is TGTGCCAGCAGTGAAGGGATAGGGCAGGTTGGCTACACCTTC.

This clonotype was seen repeatedly, ten times or more. The V and J genes are TRBV9 and TRBJ2-2; no clear D gene. The germline CDR1 and CDR2 sequences are SGDLS and YYNGEE. Trimming cost V 0 bases and J 5 bases, with 5 bases left between them. The CDR3 runs to 13 residues. CDR3 nucleotide sequence: TGTGCCAGCAGCGTAGCTTCTACCGGGGAGCTGTTTTTT. Amino acids: CASSVASTGELFF. Variable domain in full (rest from reference TRBV9 and TRBJ2-2): DSGVTQTPKHLITATGQRVTLRCSPRSGDLSVYWYQQSLDQGLQFLIQYYNGEERAKGNILERFSAQQFPDLHSELNLSSLELGDSALYFCASSVASTGELFFGEGSRLTVL.

The sample holds many counts of this clonotype. The chain couples TRBV2 to TRBJ2-1; 11 bases are a match to TRBD2. CDR1 is SNHLY, CDR2 FYNNEI, per germline. The CDR3 sequence is 16 residues long. The V gene end was trimmed by 8 bases and the J gene end by 4 bases; junction bases not matched to a gene: 10. CDR3 DNA sequence: TGTGCCAGCGGATCACCACTAGCGGGAGCTTACAATGAGCAGTTCTTC. Its protein product is CASGSPLAGAYNEQFF.

The chain has TRBV2 and TRBJ2-2; D is unresolved. CDR1 and CDR2 (germline): SNHLY, FYNNEI. This CDR3 is built from 16 residues. V was clipped by 2 bases and J by 1 base, with 11 bases between them. CDR3 residues: CASSERAEENTGELFF. As DNA, the CDR3 is TGTGCCAGCAGTGAAAGGGCCGAAGAGAACACCGGGGAGCTGTTTTTT.

For the CDR3, the DNA is TGCAGTGCTAGTAAGCAAAGCGGGAGGGGCTCTGGGGCCAACGTCCTGACTTTC. It encodes CSASKQSGRGSGANVLTF. The chain joins TRBV20-1 to TRBJ2-6; TRBD2 matches at 10 bases. V was clipped by 3 bases and J by 0 bases; unmatched bases: 8. CDR3 size: 18 residues. CDR1 DFQATT and CDR2 SNEGSKA come from the germline V gene (reference sequence).

This clonotype showed up many times. The chain links TRBV7-9 to TRBJ2-7; 7 bases fit TRBD2. V shed 5 bases, J shed 4 bases, and the junction held 2 bases outside the gene matches. CDR3 length equals 12 residues. CDR1 is SEHNR, CDR2 FQNEAQ, per germline (reference sequence). Written as DNA, the CDR3 is TGTGCCAGCAGCGGGGGGGTTTACGAGCAGTACTTC. Its translation: CASSGGVYEQYF.

This clonotype was observed a handful of times. The chain employs TRBV28 and TRBJ2-7; no reliable D call. The ends were cut back, 3 bases at V and 2 bases at J, with 11 bases in the middle. There are 14 residues in the CDR3. The germline gives CDR1 MDHEN, CDR2 SYDVKM. CDR3 region: CASSFVDAAYEQYF. For the CDR3, the DNA is TGTGCCAGCAGTTTCGTGGACGCAGCCTACGAGCAGTACTTC. The entire variable domain, with the rest obtained from reference TRBV28 and TRBJ2-7, is as follows: DVKVTQSSRYLVKRTGEKVFLECVQDMDHENMFWYRQDPGLGLRLIYFSYDVKMKEKGDIPEGYSVSREKKERFSLILESASTNQTSMYLCASSFVDAAYEQYFGPGTRLTVT.

The chain carries TRBV20-1 and TRBJ2-1; 8 nucleotides match TRBD2. CDR1 is DFQATT, CDR2 SNEGSKA, per germline (reference sequence). The junction had 3 bases not matched to a gene; V was cut back by 2 bases and J by 6 bases. The CDR3 is 13 amino acids. CDR3: CSARPLAGNEQFF. For the CDR3, the DNA is TGCAGTGCTAGACCTCTAGCGGGCAATGAGCAGTTCTTC.

This clonotype has a count of ten or more. The chain is built from TRBV7-8 and TRBJ2-3; 16 nucleotides align to TRBD2. Per germline, CDR1 SGHVS and CDR2 FQNEAQ. The CDR3 spans 16 residues. V trimming: 4 bases; J trimming: 4 bases; junction bases outside the gene matches: 2. The CDR3 region has the DNA TGTGCCAGCAGCTCCGGGACTAGCGGGAGGGCAGATACGCAGTATTTT. Its translation: CASSSGTSGRADTQYF.

V is TRBV5-8 and J is TRBJ2-5; 10 bases map to TRBD1. Unmatched junction bases numbered 9, after V lost 3 bases and J lost 4 bases. This CDR3 comprises 16 residues. The germline V gene has CDR1 SGHTS and CDR2 YDEGEE. CDR3 residues: CASSSPGQGPGETQYF. The CDR3, as DNA: TGTGCCAGCAGCTCCCCGGGACAGGGGCCGGGAGAGACCCAGTACTTC. The full variable domain, in which reference TRBV5-8 and TRBJ2-5 provide the parts outside the CDR3, is EAGVTQSPTHLIKTRGQQATLRCSPISGHTSVYWYQQALGLGLQFLLWYDEGEERNRGNFPPRFSGRQFPNYSSELNVNALELEDSALYLCASSSPGQGPGETQYFGPGTRLLVL.

In this sample, this clonotype turned up many times. V usage is TRBV27 and J usage is TRBJ1-5; 7 nucleotides line up with TRBD1. The germline V gene has CDR1 MNHEY and CDR2 SMNVEV (reference sequence). This CDR3 has 14 residues. The V gene end was trimmed by 10 bases and the J gene end by 3 bases; junction bases not matched to a gene: 9. The chain's CDR3 is CAIMYRGINQPQHF. The CDR3 region has the DNA TGTGCCATCATGTACAGGGGTATCAATCAGCCCCAGCATTTT.

Ten or more counts support this clonotype. As DNA, the CDR3 is TGTGCCAGCAGCCCAGGACAGGCGGGAGAAAAACTGTTTTTT. Translated, it gives CASSPGQAGEKLFF. The chain recombines TRBV11-1 with TRBJ1-4; 7 bases align to TRBD1. V lost 5 bases to trimming and J lost 8 bases; unmatched junction nucleotides: 8. CDR3 length equals 14 residues. Germline values: CDR1 SGHAT, CDR2 FQDESV (reference sequence).